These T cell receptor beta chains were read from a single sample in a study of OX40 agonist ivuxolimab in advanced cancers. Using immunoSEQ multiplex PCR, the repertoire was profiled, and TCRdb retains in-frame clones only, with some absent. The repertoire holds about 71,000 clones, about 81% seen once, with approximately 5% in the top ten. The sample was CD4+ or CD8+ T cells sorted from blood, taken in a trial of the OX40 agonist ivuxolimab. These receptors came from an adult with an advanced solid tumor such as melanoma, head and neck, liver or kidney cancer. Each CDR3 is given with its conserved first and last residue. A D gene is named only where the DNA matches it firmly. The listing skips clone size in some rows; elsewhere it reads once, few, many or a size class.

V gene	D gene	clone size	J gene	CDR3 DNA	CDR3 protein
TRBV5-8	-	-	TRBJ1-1	TGTGCCAGCAGCTCCTTTGAAGCTTTCTTT	CASSSFEAFF
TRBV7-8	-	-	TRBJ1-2	TGTGCCAGCACCCCGACAGGATTCTGGCAGGGCTATGGCTACACCTTC	CASTPTGFWQGYGYTF
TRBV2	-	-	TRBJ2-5	TGTGCCAGCAGGCAGGGGCAAGAGACCCAGTACTTC	CASRQGQETQYF
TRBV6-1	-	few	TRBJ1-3	TGTGCCAGCAGTGAAGAGTTGGGAGGAGGAAACACCATATATTTT	CASSEELGGGNTIYF
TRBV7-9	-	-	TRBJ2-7	TGTGCCAGCAGCTTATCGGCAGTCTCCTACGAGCAGTACTTC	CASSLSAVSYEQYF
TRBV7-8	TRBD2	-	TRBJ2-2	TGTGCCAGCAGCCTTATGGGACTAGCGGGAAGGAACACCGGGGAGCTGTTTTTT	CASSLMGLAGRNTGELFF
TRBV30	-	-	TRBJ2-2	TGTGCCTGGAACAGGGAGACCACCGGGGAGCTGTTTTTT	CAWNRETTGELFF
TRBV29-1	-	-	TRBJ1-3	TGCAGCGTAGGCGATTCCGGGACACCCGGGACCACCATATATTTT	CSVGDSGTPGTTIYF
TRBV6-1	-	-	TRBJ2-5	TGTGCCAGCAGTGGGGACTCCCCGGGGCAAGAGACCCAGTACTTC	CASSGDSPGQETQYF
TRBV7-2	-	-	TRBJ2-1	TGTGCCAGCAGTCCACCGGGACTCACTCACAATGAGCAGTTCTTC	CASSPPGLTHNEQFF
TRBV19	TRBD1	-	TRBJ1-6	TGTGCCAGTAGTAAGGGACAGTCCCAGACAAATTATAATTCACCCCTCCACTTT	CASSKGQSQTNYNSPLHF
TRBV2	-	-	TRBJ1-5	TGTGCCAGCGAGGACGGGCGAGGCAATCAGCCCCAGCATTTT	CASEDGRGNQPQHF